The next 17 T cell receptor beta chains were all read from a single sample in a study of T cells in Graves' hyperthyroidism and ophthalmopathy (dated by TCRdb to the late 2010s). Library generation was performed with multiplex PCR. This sample was sequenced with an Illumina HiSeq 2000. The TCR beta CDR3 regions were amplified from the RNA transcripts. The first round of RT-PCR for the TCR CDR3 was performed with the HTBI primer set and the Qiagen OneStep RT-PCR kit. TCRdb's own reprocessing of the public reads used fastp at Q25 and MiXCR and kept productive beta chains. When rows share a CDR3 protein, they turn into one entry using the most common DNA and genes. This sample gives some 500,000 distinct CDR3 sequences in total; around 22% of them show up just once. The ten most abundant clones make up about 11% of the sample. The sequenced material came from blood. Receptors originate from a woman aged 25 to 45 with Graves' ophthalmopathy.

This clonotype was seen repeatedly, ten times or more. This chain links TRBV20-1 with TRBJ2-7, with 9 positions matching TRBD2. Unmatched junction bases numbered 8, after V lost 6 bases and J lost 2 bases. Germline CDR1 is DFQATT and CDR2 is SNEGSKA (reference sequence). The CDR3 is 14 residues long. CDR3 coding DNA: TGCAGTGCCGCCGAGGGCGGGGGGGCCTACGAGCAGTACTTC. Its translation is CSAAEGGGAYEQYF.

The chain couples TRBV6-1 to TRBJ2-7; the match to TRBD1 covers 8 bases. The V gene end was trimmed by 1 base and the J gene end by 7 bases; junction bases not matched to a gene: 0. CDR3 length: 12 residues. CDR1 is MNHNS and CDR2 is SASEGT in the germline V gene. The CDR3 reads CASSEGTGEQYF. CDR3 DNA: TGTGCCAGCAGTGAAGGGACAGGGGAGCAGTACTTC.

This clonotype was counted at least ten times. The chain has TRBV7-2 and TRBJ2-5, with D possibly called TRBD1 or TRBD2 (6 bases each). This CDR3 contains 14 residues. Trimming cost V 5 bases and J 5 bases, with 15 bases left between them. Germline V gene lookup returns CDR1 SGHTA and CDR2 FQGNSA. CDR3 protein: CASSPVGGYETQYF. CDR3 sequence (DNA): TGTGCCAGCAGCCCGGTAGGGGGGTACGAGACCCAGTACTTC.

This clonotype was recorded at least ten times. This chain links TRBV4-3 with TRBJ1-1; 8 nucleotides align to TRBD1. This CDR3 has 15 residues. The germline CDR1 and CDR2 sequences are LGHNA and YSLEER. The ends lost 0 bases at V and 6 bases at J; junction bases unmatched: 6. The CDR3 spells CASSQDRGPIAEAFF. The CDR3 DNA sequence: TGCGCCAGCAGCCAAGACAGGGGGCCTATCGCTGAAGCTTTCTTT.

This clonotype was picked up a small number of times. The rearrangement uses TRBV11-1 and TRBJ1-4; 10 nucleotides line up with TRBD1. The CDR3 consists of 15 residues. After removal of 5 bases from V and 5 bases from J, the junction contained 5 bases not matched to a gene. Germline loops: CDR1 SGHAT, CDR2 FQDESV (reference sequence). The DNA for the CDR3 is TGTGCCAGCAGCCCCGGGGACAGGGGAAATGAAAAACTGTTTTTT. Its translation: CASSPGDRGNEKLFF.

This clonotype was seen only a few times. The chain joins TRBV6-1 to TRBJ2-7; D tentatively fits TRBD1 or TRBD2 (6 bases each). V shed 7 bases and J shed 0 bases, with 10 bases lying between them. The CDR3 length is 13 residues. Germline V CDR1 and CDR2: MNHNS, SASEGT. The CDR3, as DNA: TGTGCCAGCACAGGGGAGGCCTCCTACGAGCAGTACTTC. Residues: CASTGEASYEQYF.

This clonotype was seen repeatedly, ten times or more. The V and J genes are TRBV7-3 and TRBJ2-2; D gene unclear. The CDR3 contains 13 residues. Trimming removed 4 bases at V and 7 bases at J, with 10 bases between. CDR1 and CDR2 from the germline V gene are SGHTA and FQGTGA. CDR3 in DNA: TGTGCCAGCAGCTGGGTCGCCCACGGGGAGCTGTTTTTT. It yields the protein CASSWVAHGELFF.

This clonotype was picked up many times. The CDR3 protein is CASLIGQSQETQYF. CDR3 coding DNA: TGTGCCAGCCTCATCGGACAGTCACAAGAGACCCAGTACTTC. V usage is TRBV28 and J usage is TRBJ2-5, with D perhaps matching TRBD1 (6 bases). The V gene lost 8 bases and the J gene lost 2 bases, with 15 bases spanning the gap. The germline gives CDR1 MDHEN, CDR2 SYDVKM. The CDR3 sequence is 14 residues long.

Ten or more counts support this clonotype. The CDR3 loop reads CASSQDRRWRTEAFF. Written as DNA, the CDR3 is TGTGCCAGCAGCCAAGATAGGAGGTGGCGGACTGAAGCTTTCTTT. This chain uses TRBV14 with TRBJ1-1; no reliable D call. The CDR3 loop spans 15 amino acids. In germline, CDR1 is SGHDN, CDR2 FVKESK. The V end was cut by 0 bases, the J end by 5 bases, with 13 bases between.

This clonotype was detected many times. This chain links TRBV6-1 with TRBJ1-1, with a weak D call TRBD1 (5 bases). The CDR3 is 14 amino acids. CDR1 and CDR2 (germline): MNHNS, SASEGT. The ends were cut back, 7 bases at V and 0 bases at J, with 12 bases in the middle. The CDR3: CASISQVLNTEAFF. The CDR3, as DNA: TGTGCCAGCATCTCACAGGTCTTGAACACTGAAGCTTTCTTT.

This clonotype turned up a few times. The V and J genes are TRBV20-1 and TRBJ2-5, with D unresolved. The CDR3 contains 10 residues. Trimming removed 6 bases from V and 5 bases from J, with 7 bases in between. CDR1 is DFQATT and CDR2 is SNEGSKA in the germline V gene (reference sequence). The CDR3 nucleotides are TGCAGTGCCAGGCCGGAGACCCAGTACTTC. Translated, it gives CSARPETQYF.

This clonotype was counted many times. This chain links TRBV4-1 with TRBJ1-2; the D is unclear. CDR1 is MGHRA, CDR2 YSYEKL, per germline. Trimming removed 1 base at V and 5 bases at J, with 11 bases between. The CDR3 length is 14 residues. The CDR3 protein is CASSQGVTNYGYTF. In nucleotides, the CDR3 is TGCGCCAGCAGCCAAGGGGTTACCAATTATGGCTACACCTTC.

This clonotype was detected many times. The chain carries TRBV20-1 and TRBJ2-7, with D possibly TRBD1 on 5 matching bases. Germline values: CDR1 DFQATT, CDR2 SNEGSKA (reference sequence). Trimming took 6 bases from V and 2 from J, leaving 17 bases between them. The length of the CDR3 is 14 residues. The CDR3, as DNA: TGCAGTGCGACCTGGCCGGGCAGGGCCTACGAGCAGTACTTC. It specifies CSATWPGRAYEQYF.

The chain is built from TRBV9 and TRBJ1-1, with 7 bases aligning to TRBD1. Germline values: CDR1 SGDLS, CDR2 YYNGEE. This CDR3 contains 15 residues. V was clipped by 0 bases and J by 4 bases; unmatched bases: 6. CDR3 DNA sequence: TGTGCCAGCAGCGTAGGGAGGGGGCCGGGCACTGAAGCTTTCTTT. It yields the protein CASSVGRGPGTEAFF.

This clonotype has a count of ten or more. In nucleotides, the CDR3 is TGTGCCAGCAGCGCACCCCCTCTTGAGACCCAGTACTTC. Amino acid sequence: CASSAPPLETQYF. The chain recombines TRBV13 with TRBJ2-5; D not certain. Trimming cost V 5 bases and J 5 bases, with 12 bases left between them. The CDR3 spans 13 residues. Germline values: CDR1 PRHDT, CDR2 FYEKMQ (reference sequence).

This clonotype was recorded many times. The V gene is TRBV10-3, the J gene TRBJ2-5, with D perhaps assigned TRBD1 or TRBD2 (6 bases each). CDR3 size: 15 residues. CDR1 is ENHRY, CDR2 SYGVKD, per germline. V was clipped by 0 bases and J by 5 bases, with 13 bases between them. The CDR3 spells CAISESWGAEETQYF. CDR3 coding DNA: TGTGCCATCAGTGAGTCGTGGGGGGCAGAGGAGACCCAGTACTTC.

This clonotype occurred many times. The rearrangement joins TRBV28 to TRBJ1-1, with D perhaps matching TRBD1 (6 bases). The CDR3 is 15 amino acids. Trimming cost V 7 bases and J 1 base, with 16 bases left between them. Germline loops: CDR1 MDHEN, CDR2 SYDVKM. As DNA, the CDR3 is TGTGCCAGCACCTCTGGGGGGGCGGGGAACACTGAAGCTTTCTTT. Encoded protein: CASTSGGAGNTEAFF. Full variable domain (outside the CDR3, taken from reference TRBV28 and TRBJ1-1): DVKVTQSSRYLVKRTGEKVFLECVQDMDHENMFWYRQDPGLGLRLIYFSYDVKMKEKGDIPEGYSVSREKKERFSLILESASTNQTSMYLCASTSGGAGNTEAFFGQGTRLTVV.